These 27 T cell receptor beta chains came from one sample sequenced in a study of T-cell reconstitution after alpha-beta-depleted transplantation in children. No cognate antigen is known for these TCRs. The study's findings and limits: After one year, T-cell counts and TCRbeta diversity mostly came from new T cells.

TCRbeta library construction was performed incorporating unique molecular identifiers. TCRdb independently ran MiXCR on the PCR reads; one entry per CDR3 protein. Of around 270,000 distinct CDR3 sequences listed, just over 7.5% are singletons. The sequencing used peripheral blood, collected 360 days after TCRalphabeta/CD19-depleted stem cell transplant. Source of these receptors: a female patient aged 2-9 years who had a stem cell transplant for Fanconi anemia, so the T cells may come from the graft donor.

CDR3 sequence reads: CASSLTSAMDEKLFF. CDR3 bases: TGCGCCAGCAGCTTGACGTCGGCAATGGACGAAAAACTGTTTTTT. V is TRBV5-1 and J is TRBJ1-4; D unresolved. Trimming pared 1 base from V and 8 bases from J, leaving 15 bases between. The CDR3 is made up of 15 amino acids. Looked up from germline, CDR1 is SGHRS and CDR2 is YFSETQ.

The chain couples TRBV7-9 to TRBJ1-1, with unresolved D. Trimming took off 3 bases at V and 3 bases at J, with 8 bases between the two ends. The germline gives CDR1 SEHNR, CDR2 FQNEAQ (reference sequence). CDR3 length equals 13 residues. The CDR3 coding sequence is TGTGCCAGCAGCTTTGGTCGGGACACTGAAGCTTTCTTT. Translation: CASSFGRDTEAFF.

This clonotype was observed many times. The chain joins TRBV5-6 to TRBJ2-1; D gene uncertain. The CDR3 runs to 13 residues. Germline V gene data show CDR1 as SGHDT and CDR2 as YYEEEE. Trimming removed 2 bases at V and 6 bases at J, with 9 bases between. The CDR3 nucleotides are TGTGCCAGCAGCTTAAGGATTACCAATGAGCAGTTCTTC. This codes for CASSLRITNEQFF.

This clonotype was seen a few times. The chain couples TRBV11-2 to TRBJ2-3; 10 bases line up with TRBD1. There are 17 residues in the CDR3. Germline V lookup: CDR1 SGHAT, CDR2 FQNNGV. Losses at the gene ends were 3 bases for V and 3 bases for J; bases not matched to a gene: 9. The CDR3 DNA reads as TGTGCCAGCAGCTTGGGGTGGGGGACAGGGGTGACAGATACGCAGTATTTT. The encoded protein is CASSLGWGTGVTDTQYF.

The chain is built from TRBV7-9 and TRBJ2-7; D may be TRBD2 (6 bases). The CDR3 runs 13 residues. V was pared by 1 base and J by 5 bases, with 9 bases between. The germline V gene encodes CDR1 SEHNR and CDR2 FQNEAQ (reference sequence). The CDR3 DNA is TGTGCCAGCAGCTTAGAGGGACTGGACGAGCAGTACTTC. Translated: CASSLEGLDEQYF. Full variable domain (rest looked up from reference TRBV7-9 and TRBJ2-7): DTGVSQNPRHKITKRGQNVTFRCDPISEHNRLYWYRQTLGQGPEFLTYFQNEAQLEKSRLLSDRFSAERPKGSFSTLEIQRTEQGDSAMYLCASSLEGLDEQYFGPGTRLTVT.

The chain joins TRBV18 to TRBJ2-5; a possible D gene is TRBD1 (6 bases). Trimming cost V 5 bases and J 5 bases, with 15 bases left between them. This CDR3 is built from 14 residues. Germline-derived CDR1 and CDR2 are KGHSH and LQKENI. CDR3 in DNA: TGTGCCAGCTCAGCGACAGGACCCGGGGAGACCCAGTACTTC. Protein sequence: CASSATGPGETQYF. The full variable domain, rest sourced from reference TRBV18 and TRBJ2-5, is NAGVMQNPRHLVRRRGQEARLRCSPMKGHSHVYWYRQLPEEGLKFMVYLQKENIIDESGMPKERFSAEFPKEGPSILRIQQVVRGDSAAYFCASSATGPGETQYFGPGTRLLVL.

This chain's CDR3 is CASSLAWRGTDTQYF. CDR3 nucleotides: TGCGCCAGCAGCTTGGCGTGGCGGGGCACAGATACGCAGTATTTT. V and J are TRBV5-1 and TRBJ2-3; a weak D match, TRBD2 (5 bases). Trimming took 0 bases from V and 1 from J, leaving 9 bases between them. The CDR3 loop spans 15 amino acids. CDR1 and CDR2 from the germline V gene are SGHRS and YFSETQ.

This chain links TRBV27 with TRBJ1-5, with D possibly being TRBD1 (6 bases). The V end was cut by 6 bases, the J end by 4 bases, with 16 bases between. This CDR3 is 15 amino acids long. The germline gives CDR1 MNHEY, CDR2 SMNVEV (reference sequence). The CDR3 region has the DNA TGTGCCAGCAGAACACAGGGTCAACTGAATCAGCCCCAGCATTTT. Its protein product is CASRTQGQLNQPQHF.

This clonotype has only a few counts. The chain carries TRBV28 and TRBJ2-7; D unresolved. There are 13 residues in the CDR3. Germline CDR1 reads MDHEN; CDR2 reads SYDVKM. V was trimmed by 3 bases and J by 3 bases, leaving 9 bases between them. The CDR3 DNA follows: TGTGCCAGCAGTTTTATAGCCGGCTACGAGCAGTACTTC. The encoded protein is CASSFIAGYEQYF.

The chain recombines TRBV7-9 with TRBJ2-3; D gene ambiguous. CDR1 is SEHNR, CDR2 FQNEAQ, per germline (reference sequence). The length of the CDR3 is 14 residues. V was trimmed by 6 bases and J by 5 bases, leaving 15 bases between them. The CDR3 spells CASSPPPLGDTQYF. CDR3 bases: TGTGCCAGCAGTCCACCCCCTTTAGGAGATACGCAGTATTTT. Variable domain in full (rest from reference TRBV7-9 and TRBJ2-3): DTGVSQNPRHKITKRGQNVTFRCDPISEHNRLYWYRQTLGQGPEFLTYFQNEAQLEKSRLLSDRFSAERPKGSFSTLEIQRTEQGDSAMYLCASSPPPLGDTQYFGPGTRLTVL.

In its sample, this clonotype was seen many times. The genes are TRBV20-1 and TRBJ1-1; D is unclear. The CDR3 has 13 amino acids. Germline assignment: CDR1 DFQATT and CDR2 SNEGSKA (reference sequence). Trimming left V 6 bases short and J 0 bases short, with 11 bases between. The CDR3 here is CSAIQGLNTEAFF. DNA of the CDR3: TGCAGTGCGATACAAGGGTTGAACACTGAAGCTTTCTTT.

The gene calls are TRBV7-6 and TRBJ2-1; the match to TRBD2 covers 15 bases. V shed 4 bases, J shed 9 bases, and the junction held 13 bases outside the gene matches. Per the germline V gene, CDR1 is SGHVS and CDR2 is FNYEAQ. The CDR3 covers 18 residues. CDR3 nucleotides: TGTGCCAGCAGCTGGGGGCTACTGGGACTAGCGGGGGGCGGTGAGCAGTTCTTC. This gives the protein CASSWGLLGLAGGGEQFF.

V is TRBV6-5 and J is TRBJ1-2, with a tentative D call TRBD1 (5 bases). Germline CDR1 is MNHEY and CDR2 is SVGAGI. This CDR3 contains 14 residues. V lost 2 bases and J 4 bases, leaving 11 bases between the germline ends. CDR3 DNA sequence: TGTGCCAGCAGTTACGACAGAGACGGCTATGGCTACACCTTC. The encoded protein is CASSYDRDGYGYTF.

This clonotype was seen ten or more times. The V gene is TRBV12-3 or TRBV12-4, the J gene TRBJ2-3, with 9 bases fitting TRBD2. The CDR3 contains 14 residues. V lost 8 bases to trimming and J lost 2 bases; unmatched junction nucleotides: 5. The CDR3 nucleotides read TGTGCCAGCGGAGGCGGGGGGGCCACAGATACGCAGTATTTT. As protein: CASGGGGATDTQYF.

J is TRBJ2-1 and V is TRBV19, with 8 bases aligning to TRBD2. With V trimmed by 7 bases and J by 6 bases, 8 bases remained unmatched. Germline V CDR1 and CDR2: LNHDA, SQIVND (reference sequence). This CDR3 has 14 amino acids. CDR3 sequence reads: CASMASGGFNEQFF. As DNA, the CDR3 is TGTGCCAGTATGGCCAGCGGGGGTTTCAATGAGCAGTTCTTC.

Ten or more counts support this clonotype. DNA of the CDR3: TGTGCCAGCAGCCCCCTAGGTTGGGGCAATCAGCCCCAGCATTTT. The encoded protein is CASSPLGWGNQPQHF. This sequence joins TRBV7-8 and TRBJ1-5; D is unclear. V was cut by 5 bases and J by 2 bases, with 13 bases left in between. Per the germline V gene, CDR1 is SGHVS and CDR2 is FQNEAQ. The CDR3 loop spans 15 amino acids.

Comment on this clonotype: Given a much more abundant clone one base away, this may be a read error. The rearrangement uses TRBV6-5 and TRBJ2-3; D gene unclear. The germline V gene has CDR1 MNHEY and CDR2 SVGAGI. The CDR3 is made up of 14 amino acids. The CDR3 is CASSYYRSTDTKYF. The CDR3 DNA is TGTGCCAGCAGTTACTACCGAAGCACAGATACGAAGTATTTT.

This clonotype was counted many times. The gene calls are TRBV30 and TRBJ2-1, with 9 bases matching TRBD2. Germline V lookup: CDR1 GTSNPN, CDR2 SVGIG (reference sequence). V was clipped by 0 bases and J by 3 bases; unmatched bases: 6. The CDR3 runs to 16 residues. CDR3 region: CAWSVEASGDYNEQFF. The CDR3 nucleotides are TGTGCCTGGAGTGTAGAGGCTAGCGGGGACTACAATGAGCAGTTCTTC.

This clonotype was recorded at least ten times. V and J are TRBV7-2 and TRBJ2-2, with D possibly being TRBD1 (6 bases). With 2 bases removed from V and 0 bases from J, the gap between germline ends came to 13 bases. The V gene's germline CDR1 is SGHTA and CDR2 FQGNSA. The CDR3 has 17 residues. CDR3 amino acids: CASSLKWGPSNTGELFF. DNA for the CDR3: TGTGCCAGCAGCTTAAAGTGGGGGCCCTCGAACACCGGGGAGCTGTTTTTT.

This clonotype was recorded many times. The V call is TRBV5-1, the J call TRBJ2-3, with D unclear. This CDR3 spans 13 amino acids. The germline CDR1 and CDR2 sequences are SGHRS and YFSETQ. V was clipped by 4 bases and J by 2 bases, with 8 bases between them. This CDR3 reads CASSPILTDTQYF. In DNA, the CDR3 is TGCGCCAGCAGCCCCATCCTCACAGATACGCAGTATTTT.

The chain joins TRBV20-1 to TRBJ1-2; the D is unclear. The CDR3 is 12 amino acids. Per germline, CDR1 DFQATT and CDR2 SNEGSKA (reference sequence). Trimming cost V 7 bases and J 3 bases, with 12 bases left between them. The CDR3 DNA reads TGCAGTGTCAAACGGTCGGACTATGGCTACACCTTC. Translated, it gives CSVKRSDYGYTF.

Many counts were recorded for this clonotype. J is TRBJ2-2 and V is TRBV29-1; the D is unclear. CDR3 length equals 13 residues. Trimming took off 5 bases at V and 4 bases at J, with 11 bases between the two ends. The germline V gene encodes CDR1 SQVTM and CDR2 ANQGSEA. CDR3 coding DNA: TGCAGCGTTAACGCCTTGGGCACCGGGGAGCTGTTTTTT. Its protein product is CSVNALGTGELFF.

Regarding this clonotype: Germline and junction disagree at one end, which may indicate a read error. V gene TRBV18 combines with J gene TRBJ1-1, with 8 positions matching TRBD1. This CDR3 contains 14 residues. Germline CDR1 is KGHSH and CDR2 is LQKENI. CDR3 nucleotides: TGTGCCAGCACGACAGGGGTACAGAACGCTGAAGCTTTCTTT. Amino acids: CASTTGVQNAEAFF. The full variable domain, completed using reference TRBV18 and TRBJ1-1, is NAGVMQNPRHLVRRRGQEARLRCSPMKGHSHVYWYRQLPEEGLKFMVYLQKENIIDESGMPKERFSAEFPKEGPSILRIQQVVRGDSAAYFCASTTGVQNAEAFFGQGTRLTVV.

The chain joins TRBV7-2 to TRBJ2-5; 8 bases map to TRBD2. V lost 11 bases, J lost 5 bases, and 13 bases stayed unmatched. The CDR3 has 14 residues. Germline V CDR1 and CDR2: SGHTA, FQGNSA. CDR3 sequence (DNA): TGTGCCTGCGCCTTCGGTGGCGGGGGGGAGACCCAGTACTTC. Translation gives CACAFGGGGETQYF.

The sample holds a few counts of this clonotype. The CDR3 coding sequence is TGTGCCAGCAGCCCCCAGGGGGGCCTTGAAGCTTTCTTT. It specifies CASSPQGGLEAFF. This rearrangement joins TRBV7-2 to TRBJ1-1; 7 bases match TRBD1. This CDR3 is built from 13 residues. Trimming cost V 5 bases and J 7 bases; bases outside gene matches: 7. Germline V gives CDR1 SGHTA, CDR2 FQGNSA.

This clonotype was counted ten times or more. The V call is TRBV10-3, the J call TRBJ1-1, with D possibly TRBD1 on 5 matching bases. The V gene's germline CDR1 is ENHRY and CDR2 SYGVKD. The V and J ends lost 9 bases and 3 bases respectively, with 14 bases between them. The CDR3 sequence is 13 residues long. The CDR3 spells CAISTEEYTEAFF. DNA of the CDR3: TGTGCCATTTCGACAGAAGAATACACTGAAGCTTTCTTT.

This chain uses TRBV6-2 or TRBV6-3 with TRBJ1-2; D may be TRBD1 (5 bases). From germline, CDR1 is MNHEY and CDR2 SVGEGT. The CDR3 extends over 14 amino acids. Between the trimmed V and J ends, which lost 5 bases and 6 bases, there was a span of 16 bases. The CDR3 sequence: CASSAKWTTDGYTF. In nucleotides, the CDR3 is TGTGCCAGCAGTGCAAAATGGACAACCGATGGCTACACCTTC.